A selection of T cell receptor beta chains follows, all from one sample in a study of T cell repertoires and HLA-DP antigens. The antigens for these receptors are not known. Sequencing used immunoSEQ multiplex PCR; TCRdb keeps in-frame clones, though not all of them. The repertoire has about 89,000 clones, 86% of them found once; the top ten carry 1.7%. Source material: CD4+ T cells from PBMCs. Receptors originate from a man aged 45-65 years in good health and CMV-seronegative. The CDR3 runs from the conserved cysteine through the conserved F or W. A D gene is named only where the DNA matches it firmly. Clone size appears in some rows only: once, few, many, or a class for an expanded clone.

clone_size: few
j_call: TRBJ2-3
d_call: .
v_call: TRBV7-7
cdr3_nt: TGTGCTAGCAGCTTAGGGTTGGGTAGTGGGTACACAGATACGCAGTATTTT
cdr3_aa: CASSLGLGSGYTDTQYF

clone_size: .
j_call: TRBJ1-2
d_call: .
v_call: TRBV2
cdr3_nt: TGTGCCAGCAGTGAAGATCTAGTCTTGGGCTACACCTTC
cdr3_aa: CASSEDLVLGYTF

clone_size: .
j_call: TRBJ1-5
d_call: TRBD1
v_call: TRBV30
cdr3_nt: TGTGCCTGGACCGGGACAGGGCGTAGCAATCAGCCCCAGCATTTT
cdr3_aa: CAWTGTGRSNQPQHF

clone_size: .
j_call: TRBJ2-3
d_call: .
v_call: TRBV29-1
cdr3_nt: TGCAGCGTTGATATTCGCCTCACAGATACGCAGTATTTT
cdr3_aa: CSVDIRLTDTQYF

clone_size: .
j_call: TRBJ2-1
d_call: .
v_call: TRBV11-3
cdr3_nt: TGTGCCAGCAGCTCCGGGGGGGACAGTTTTTACAATGAGCAGTTCTTC
cdr3_aa: CASSSGGDSFYNEQFF

clone_size: .
j_call: TRBJ1-4
d_call: .
v_call: TRBV7-8
cdr3_nt: TGTGCCAGCAGCTTAGTTGAGACTAATGAAAAACTGTTTTTT
cdr3_aa: CASSLVETNEKLFF

clone_size: .
j_call: TRBJ1-2
d_call: .
v_call: TRBV29-1
cdr3_nt: TGCAGCTCATCAGGGAGCTATGGCTACACCTTC
cdr3_aa: CSSSGSYGYTF

clone_size: .
j_call: TRBJ2-1
d_call: .
v_call: TRBV9
cdr3_nt: TGTGCCAGCAGCGTGGCGGCGGATATTTCCTACAATGAGCAGTTCTTC
cdr3_aa: CASSVAADISYNEQFF

clone_size: .
j_call: TRBJ2-3
d_call: TRBD2
v_call: TRBV7-9
cdr3_nt: TGTGCCACCAATTTAGCGGGAGGTAGAACAGATACGCAGTATTTT
cdr3_aa: CATNLAGGRTDTQYF

clone_size: .
j_call: TRBJ1-2
d_call: .
v_call: TRBV6-6
cdr3_nt: TGTGCCAGCAGTTACTTGGGACAACCTAACTATGGCTACACCTTC
cdr3_aa: CASSYLGQPNYGYTF

clone_size: .
j_call: TRBJ1-4
d_call: .
v_call: TRBV7-9
cdr3_nt: TGTGCCAGCAGCTTAGCGGCGGCAGGGGCTAATGAAAAACTGTTTTTT
cdr3_aa: CASSLAAAGANEKLFF

clone_size: few
j_call: TRBJ1-2
d_call: .
v_call: TRBV7-2
cdr3_nt: TGTGCCAGCAGCGACCGGTATGGCTACACCTTC
cdr3_aa: CASSDRYGYTF

clone_size: few
j_call: TRBJ2-3
d_call: .
v_call: TRBV11-3
cdr3_nt: TGTGCCAGCAGCTTTTATTACACAGATACGCAGTATTTT
cdr3_aa: CASSFYYTDTQYF

clone_size: .
j_call: TRBJ2-5
d_call: .
v_call: TRBV10-2
cdr3_nt: TGCGCCAGCAGTGAGGGGATTCGAGAGACCCAGTACTTC
cdr3_aa: CASSEGIRETQYF

clone_size: .
j_call: TRBJ2-3
d_call: .
v_call: TRBV12-2
cdr3_nt: TGTGCAAGTCGCTTAGTTGGCGGTAGCACAGATACGCAGTATTTT
cdr3_aa: CASRLVGGSTDTQYF

clone_size: .
j_call: TRBJ2-3
d_call: .
v_call: TRBV19
cdr3_nt: TGTGCCAGTAGTATTGGGCGGGCGGACACAGATACGCAGTATTTT
cdr3_aa: CASSIGRADTDTQYF

clone_size: few
j_call: TRBJ2-2
d_call: TRBD2
v_call: TRBV5-4
cdr3_nt: TGTGCCAGCAGCCAAGGTAGCGCTAGCGGGAGTTTAAACACCGGGGAGCTGTTTTTT
cdr3_aa: CASSQGSASGSLNTGELFF

clone_size: .
j_call: TRBJ2-7
d_call: TRBD1
v_call: TRBV18
cdr3_nt: TGTGCCAGCTCACCAGACAGGGGGCGAACAACCGAGCAGTACTTC
cdr3_aa: CASSPDRGRTTEQYF

clone_size: few
j_call: TRBJ1-5
d_call: .
v_call: TRBV15
cdr3_nt: TGTGCCACCAGCAGAGACGCCAAGTCCGATCAGCCCCAGCATTTT
cdr3_aa: CATSRDAKSDQPQHF

clone_size: .
j_call: TRBJ1-4
d_call: TRBD1
v_call: TRBV5-1
cdr3_nt: TGCGCCAGCAGCCGGGACAGTAAAGAAAAACTGTTTTTT
cdr3_aa: CASSRDSKEKLFF

clone_size: .
j_call: TRBJ2-5
d_call: TRBD2
v_call: TRBV6-1
cdr3_nt: TGTGCCAGCAGTGTTTCAAGCGGGGGTAACCAAGAGACCCAGTACTTC
cdr3_aa: CASSVSSGGNQETQYF

clone_size: few
j_call: TRBJ1-1
d_call: TRBD1
v_call: TRBV10-3
cdr3_nt: TGTGCCATCAAGGGACAGCCGAACACTGAAGCTTTCTTT
cdr3_aa: CAIKGQPNTEAFF

clone_size: .
j_call: TRBJ2-3
d_call: TRBD2
v_call: TRBV30
cdr3_nt: TGTGCCTGGAGTGTACAGCGGGGGGGGAGCACAGATACGCAGTATTTT
cdr3_aa: CAWSVQRGGSTDTQYF

clone_size: once
j_call: TRBJ1-1
d_call: .
v_call: TRBV7-2
cdr3_nt: TGTGCCAGCAGCCCCGGACGGCAGAACACTGAAGCTTTCTTT
cdr3_aa: CASSPGRQNTEAFF

clone_size: .
j_call: TRBJ2-7
d_call: .
v_call: TRBV7-2
cdr3_nt: TGTGCCAGCAGACGTACAGCCTACGAGCAGTACTTC
cdr3_aa: CASRRTAYEQYF

clone_size: .
j_call: TRBJ2-3
d_call: .
v_call: TRBV7-9
cdr3_nt: TGTGCCAGCAGCTTAGCGCTAGGGGATACGCAGTATTTT
cdr3_aa: CASSLALGDTQYF

clone_size: .
j_call: TRBJ1-2
d_call: TRBD1
v_call: TRBV30
cdr3_nt: TGTGCCTGGAGTGCCAGCGGCAGGGGGCCTGGTGGCTACACCTTC
cdr3_aa: CAWSASGRGPGGYTF

clone_size: .
j_call: TRBJ2-7
d_call: TRBD2
v_call: TRBV18
cdr3_nt: TGTGCCAGCTCACCAAAAACTAGCGGGGGAGGGTACGAGCAGTACTTC
cdr3_aa: CASSPKTSGGGYEQYF

clone_size: .
j_call: TRBJ2-3
d_call: .
v_call: TRBV9
cdr3_nt: TGTGCCAGCAGCGACCAGCCCGGCCGCACAGATACGCAGTATTTT
cdr3_aa: CASSDQPGRTDTQYF

clone_size: .
j_call: TRBJ2-1
d_call: TRBD2
v_call: TRBV5-1
cdr3_nt: TGCGCCAGCAGCTTTGGACTAGCGGGGGGAGTTAACAATGAGCAGTTCTTC
cdr3_aa: CASSFGLAGGVNNEQFF

clone_size: .
j_call: TRBJ2-1
d_call: .
v_call: TRBV6-1
cdr3_nt: TGTGCCAGCAGTGAGAGCGGTTCCTACAATGAGCAGTTCTTC
cdr3_aa: CASSESGSYNEQFF

clone_size: .
j_call: TRBJ2-3
d_call: TRBD2
v_call: TRBV7-2
cdr3_nt: TGTGCCAGCAGCTCATCTAGCGGGGGGCGAACAGATACGCAGTATTTT
cdr3_aa: CASSSSSGGRTDTQYF

clone_size: .
j_call: TRBJ2-7
d_call: .
v_call: TRBV14
cdr3_nt: TGTGCCAGCAGCCTAAAAGTGGCAGTATCCTACGAGCAGTACTTC
cdr3_aa: CASSLKVAVSYEQYF

clone_size: .
j_call: TRBJ2-3
d_call: .
v_call: TRBV19
cdr3_nt: TGTGCCAGTAGTATACTCGGGACCCACGCCGCAGATACGCAGTATTTT
cdr3_aa: CASSILGTHAADTQYF

clone_size: .
j_call: TRBJ1-2
d_call: .
v_call: TRBV28
cdr3_nt: TGTGCCAGCAGTCCTACACTGGGGTATGGCTACACCTTC
cdr3_aa: CASSPTLGYGYTF

clone_size: .
j_call: TRBJ1-1
d_call: .
v_call: TRBV18
cdr3_nt: TGTGCCAGCTCACTCCGGGGTCTGAACACTGAAGCTTTCTTT
cdr3_aa: CASSLRGLNTEAFF

clone_size: .
j_call: TRBJ2-1
d_call: TRBD2
v_call: TRBV4-3
cdr3_nt: TGCGCCAGCAGCCTCCTCAGCGGGACCGCTGGGAATGAGCAGTTCTTC
cdr3_aa: CASSLLSGTAGNEQFF

clone_size: .
j_call: TRBJ1-2
d_call: TRBD1
v_call: TRBV29-1
cdr3_nt: TGCAGCGCGCCTAGGTCGGCAGGGGGGTATGGCTACACCTTC
cdr3_aa: CSAPRSAGGYGYTF

clone_size: .
j_call: TRBJ2-1
d_call: .
v_call: TRBV5-4
cdr3_nt: TGTGCCAGCAGCTTGGCCTTGACTATAGAGGGTAATGAGCAGTTCTTC
cdr3_aa: CASSLALTIEGNEQFF

clone_size: .
j_call: TRBJ2-3
d_call: TRBD2
v_call: TRBV7-2
cdr3_nt: TGTGCCAGCAGCCCGTCTCTGATAGCGGGGAAAGATACGCAGTATTTT
cdr3_aa: CASSPSLIAGKDTQYF

clone_size: .
j_call: TRBJ2-3
d_call: .
v_call: TRBV19
cdr3_nt: TGTGCCAGTAGTATGGGAGCGCCGGATACGCAGTATTTT
cdr3_aa: CASSMGAPDTQYF

clone_size: .
j_call: TRBJ1-6
d_call: .
v_call: TRBV30
cdr3_nt: TGTGCCTGGAGTGTACGAGGGGGTAGGAATTCACCCCTCCACTTT
cdr3_aa: CAWSVRGGRNSPLHF

clone_size: .
j_call: TRBJ2-4
d_call: .
v_call: TRBV19
cdr3_nt: TGTGCCAGTAGTATCTCCTTACTAGCCAAAAACATTCAGTACTTC
cdr3_aa: CASSISLLAKNIQYF

clone_size: .
j_call: TRBJ2-1
d_call: TRBD2
v_call: TRBV19
cdr3_nt: TGTGCCAGTAGCGGGAGGGCAAGGTATGAGCAGTTCTTC
cdr3_aa: CASSGRARYEQFF

clone_size: .
j_call: TRBJ2-7
d_call: .
v_call: TRBV7-8
cdr3_nt: TGTGCCAGCAGCTTAGCCCACTTACGTCAGACAGCCTACGAGCAGTACTTC
cdr3_aa: CASSLAHLRQTAYEQYF

clone_size: .
j_call: TRBJ2-7
d_call: TRBD1
v_call: TRBV9
cdr3_nt: TGTGCCAGCAGCGTAGAGACAGGGTGGAACTACGAGCAGTACTTC
cdr3_aa: CASSVETGWNYEQYF